A single sample gave rise to the 11 T cell receptor beta chains below, sequenced in a study of T cell responses to AZD1222 COVID-19 vaccine. Only in-frame clones appear in the TCRdb table, and some are missing; sequencing was by immunoSEQ multiplex PCR. The sample has some 150,000 clones, around 90% seen once. Here the sequenced sample was peripheral blood, taken 28 days after the second AZD1222 dose. The receptors come from an adult who received the AZD1222 COVID-19 vaccine.

The gene calls are TRBV29-1 and TRBJ1-2, with D uncertain. The CDR3 is 15 amino acids. The germline gives CDR1 SQVTM, CDR2 ANQGSEA. Written as DNA, the CDR3 is TGCAGTATCCTGGAAGGAGTCGGCGACATCTATGGCTACACCTTC. Amino acid sequence: CSILEGVGDIYGYTF. The variable domain in full, with the rest retrieved from reference TRBV29-1 and TRBJ1-2, is SAVISQKPSRDICQRGTSLTIQCQVDSQVTMMFWYRQQPGQSLTLIATANQGSEATYESGFVIDKFPISRPNLTFSTLTVSNMSPEDSSIYLCSILEGVGDIYGYTFGSGTRLTVV.

The chain employs TRBV11-3 and TRBJ2-5; D may be TRBD2 (6 bases). V was clipped by 5 bases and J by 5 bases, with 18 bases between them. The CDR3 consists of 15 residues. Germline V gives CDR1 SGHNT, CDR2 YENEEA. The CDR3 protein is CASSTGDRGAETQYF. The CDR3 DNA sequence: TGTGCCAGCAGCACGGGGGACCGGGGCGCGGAGACCCAGTACTTC.

The rearrangement joins TRBV7-6 to TRBJ1-1, with a weak D call TRBD1 (5 bases). V lost 1 base and J lost 2, with 14 bases in between. The CDR3 has 16 amino acids. CDR1 and CDR2 from the germline V gene are SGHVS and FNYEAQ. CDR3 region: CASSLGFGGLNTEAFF. The CDR3 DNA follows: TGTGCCAGCAGCTTAGGTTTTGGGGGTTTAAACACTGAAGCTTTCTTT.

The chain recombines TRBV4-2 with TRBJ2-1, with 7 bases lining up with TRBD2. Per germline, CDR1 LGHNA and CDR2 YNFKEQ. Trimming took 0 bases from V and 0 from J; bases not matched to a gene: 2. This CDR3 has 16 amino acids. Here the CDR3 DNA reads TGTGCCAGCAGCCAAGAGGGCGGGAGCTCCTACAATGAGCAGTTCTTC. Protein product: CASSQEGGSSYNEQFF.

For the CDR3, the DNA is TGTGCCAGCAGCTTATCACGTTTGACAGATACGCAGTATTTT. It yields the protein CASSLSRLTDTQYF. The chain recombines TRBV7-2 with TRBJ2-3; D unresolved. This CDR3 comprises 14 residues. The germline V gene has CDR1 SGHTA and CDR2 FQGNSA. The V and J ends lost 2 bases and 3 bases respectively, with 9 bases between them.

The J gene is TRBJ1-2, the V gene TRBV5-1; D possibly corresponds to TRBD1 (6 bases). Deletions cut 5 bases from V and 8 bases from J, with 16 bases between. The CDR3 is 13 residues long. The germline CDR1 and CDR2 sequences are SGHRS and YFSETQ. CDR3 DNA sequence: TGCGCCAGCAGGCTGGTGGGGGGCGAGGGCTACACCTTC. Its translation is CASRLVGGEGYTF.

In this sample, this clone turned up once. The rearrangement links TRBV5-1 to TRBJ2-7; 8 bases are a match to TRBD1. From germline, CDR1 is SGHRS and CDR2 YFSETQ. J was trimmed by 3 bases and V by 3 bases; bases with no gene match: 8. The CDR3 has 15 residues. The CDR3 is CASSSGPGGGYEQYF. DNA of the CDR3: TGCGCCAGCAGCTCTGGTCCAGGGGGCGGCTACGAGCAGTACTTC.

This chain links TRBV19 with TRBJ2-3; 9 bases align to TRBD2. The CDR3 runs to 15 residues. V gave up 7 bases and J gave up 3 bases; unmatched junction bases: 8. The germline gives CDR1 LNHDA, CDR2 SQIVND (reference sequence). The CDR3 loop reads CASTFSGSPTDTQYF. CDR3 bases: TGTGCCAGTACCTTTAGCGGGAGTCCGACAGATACGCAGTATTTT.

The rearrangement joins TRBV3-1 (or the pseudogene TRBV3-2) to TRBJ2-7; 9 nucleotides align to TRBD2. Losses at the gene ends were 3 bases for V and 1 base for J; bases not matched to a gene: 4. The CDR3 runs 15 residues. The germline V gene encodes CDR1 LGHDT and CDR2 YNNKEL (reference sequence). The CDR3 sequence is CASSHGLAGSYEQYF. CDR3 DNA: TGTGCCAGCAGCCATGGGCTAGCGGGGTCCTACGAGCAGTACTTC.

The CDR3 DNA reads as TGTGCCAGCAGCTACATACAGGGAGACGGGGAGCTGTTTTTT. It specifies CASSYIQGDGELFF. The chain joins TRBV7-6 to TRBJ2-2; maybe TRBD1 (6 bases). This CDR3 spans 14 amino acids. CDR1 SGHVS and CDR2 FNYEAQ come from the germline V gene. Trimming cost V 4 bases and J 7 bases, with 13 bases left between them.

The chain has TRBV7-9 and TRBJ2-1; weak D call: TRBD2 (7 bases). V dropped 11 bases and J dropped 5 bases, with 19 bases sitting between them. CDR3 length: 14 amino acids. Germline V gives CDR1 SEHNR, CDR2 FQNEAQ (reference sequence). Here the CDR3 DNA reads TGTGCCTCTTTTGTCGGGGGGCCCAACAATGAGCAGTTCTTC. It specifies CASFVGGPNNEQFF.